These T cell receptor beta chains were read from a single sample in a study of T cell responses to AZD1222 COVID-19 vaccine. Using immunoSEQ multiplex PCR, the repertoire was profiled, and TCRdb retains in-frame clones only, with some absent. The sample holds 110,000 or so clones, roughly 90% seen once. Here the sequenced sample was peripheral blood, taken on day 0 of AZD1222 vaccination. These receptors were obtained from an adult in good health. CDR3s include the opening cysteine and the closing phenylalanine or tryptophan. Fields, in order: D gene, clone size, V gene, J gene, CDR3 length, CDR3 DNA, CDR3 protein. A D gene is named only where the DNA matches it firmly. Not every row has a clone size; where given, it reads once, few, many or a size class.

d_call: .; clone_size: .; v_call: TRBV18; j_call: TRBJ1-6; cdr3_length: 15; cdr3_nt: TGTGCCAGCTCACCACTAGGACAGCATAATTCACCCCTCCACTTT; cdr3_aa: CASSPLGQHNSPLHF
d_call: .; clone_size: .; v_call: TRBV14; j_call: TRBJ2-7; cdr3_length: 16; cdr3_nt: TGTGCCAGCACCCTAGGGGGGGCAGGAAGCTCCTACGAGCAGTACTTC; cdr3_aa: CASTLGGAGSSYEQYF
d_call: .; clone_size: .; v_call: TRBV11-2; j_call: TRBJ1-4; cdr3_length: 15; cdr3_nt: TGTGCCAGCAGCTTAGATCTCGGACAAGGTGAAAAACTGTTTTTT; cdr3_aa: CASSLDLGQGEKLFF
d_call: .; clone_size: .; v_call: TRBV7-9; j_call: TRBJ1-1; cdr3_length: 17; cdr3_nt: TGTGCCAGCAGCTACTTGACAATGGGGGGAGACAACACTGAAGCTTTCTTT; cdr3_aa: CASSYLTMGGDNTEAFF
d_call: .; clone_size: .; v_call: TRBV14; j_call: TRBJ2-7; cdr3_length: 17; cdr3_nt: TGTGCCAGCAGCCAAGGGCTTGGTCAGGGGTTATCCTACGAGCAGTACTTC; cdr3_aa: CASSQGLGQGLSYEQYF
d_call: .; clone_size: .; v_call: TRBV2; j_call: TRBJ2-1; cdr3_length: 15; cdr3_nt: TGTGCCAGCAGTCGGGCCCAGAGCTCCTACAATGAGCAGTTCTTC; cdr3_aa: CASSRAQSSYNEQFF
d_call: TRBD1; clone_size: few; v_call: TRBV29-1; j_call: TRBJ1-2; cdr3_length: 15; cdr3_nt: TGCAGCGTTGAGGGGACAGGGGGCGCGTGGTATGGCTACACCTTC; cdr3_aa: CSVEGTGGAWYGYTF
d_call: .; clone_size: .; v_call: TRBV11-2; j_call: TRBJ1-5; cdr3_length: 13; cdr3_nt: TGTGCCAGCAGCCTGGGGGAGGATCAGCCCCAGCATTTT; cdr3_aa: CASSLGEDQPQHF
d_call: TRBD1; clone_size: .; v_call: TRBV7-8; j_call: TRBJ2-7; cdr3_length: 13; cdr3_nt: TGTGCCAGCAGCCGGGGACAGGGGGGCGAGCAGTACTTC; cdr3_aa: CASSRGQGGEQYF
d_call: TRBD1; clone_size: .; v_call: TRBV30; j_call: TRBJ1-1; cdr3_length: 15; cdr3_nt: TGTGCCTGGACCAGGACAGGCCTGGGAAACACTGAAGCTTTCTTT; cdr3_aa: CAWTRTGLGNTEAFF
d_call: .; clone_size: once; v_call: TRBV9; j_call: TRBJ2-1; cdr3_length: 12; cdr3_nt: TGTGCCAGCAGCCCAGAGTCTAATGAGCAGTTCTTC; cdr3_aa: CASSPESNEQFF